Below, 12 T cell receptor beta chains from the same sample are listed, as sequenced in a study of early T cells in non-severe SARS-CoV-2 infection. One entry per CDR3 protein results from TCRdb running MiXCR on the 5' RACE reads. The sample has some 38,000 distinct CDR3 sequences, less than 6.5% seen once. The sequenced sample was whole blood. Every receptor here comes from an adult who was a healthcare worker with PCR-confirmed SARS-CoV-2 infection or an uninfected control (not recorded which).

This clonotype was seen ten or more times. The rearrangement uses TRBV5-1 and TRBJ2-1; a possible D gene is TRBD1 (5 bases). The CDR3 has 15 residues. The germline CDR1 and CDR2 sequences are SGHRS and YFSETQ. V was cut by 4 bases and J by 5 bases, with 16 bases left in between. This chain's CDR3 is CASSPSLRGHNEQFF. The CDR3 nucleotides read TGCGCCAGCAGCCCATCCCTAAGGGGCCACAATGAGCAGTTCTTC.

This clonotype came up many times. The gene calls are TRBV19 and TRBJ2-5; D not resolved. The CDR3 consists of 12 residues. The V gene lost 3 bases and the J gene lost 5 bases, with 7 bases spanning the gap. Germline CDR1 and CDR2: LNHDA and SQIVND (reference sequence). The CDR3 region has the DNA TGTGCCAGTAGTATTGCCGGGGAGACCCAGTACTTC. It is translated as CASSIAGETQYF.

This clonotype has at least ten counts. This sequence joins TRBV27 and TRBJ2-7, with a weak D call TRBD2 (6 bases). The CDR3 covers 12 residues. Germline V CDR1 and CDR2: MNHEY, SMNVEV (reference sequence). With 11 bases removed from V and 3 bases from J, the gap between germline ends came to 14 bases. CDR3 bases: TGTGCCTCCCGGCGGGGCGTCTACGAGCAGTACTTC. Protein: CASRRGVYEQYF.

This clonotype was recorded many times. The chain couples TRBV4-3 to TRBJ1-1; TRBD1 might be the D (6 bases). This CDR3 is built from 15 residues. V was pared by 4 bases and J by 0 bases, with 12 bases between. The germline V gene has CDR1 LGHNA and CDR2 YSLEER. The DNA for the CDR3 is TGCGCCAGCAGCCTTCGGACAGAGCTGAACACTGAAGCTTTCTTT. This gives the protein CASSLRTELNTEAFF.

The chain's CDR3 is CASSSLAGGPYEQYF. DNA of the CDR3: TGTGCCAGCAGCTCCCTAGCGGGAGGGCCGTACGAGCAGTACTTC. The chain combines TRBV5-6 with TRBJ2-7, with 12 bases aligning to TRBD2. The germline gives CDR1 SGHDT, CDR2 YYEEEE. The CDR3 sequence is 15 residues long. V lost 3 bases, J lost 4 bases, and 5 bases stayed unmatched. Complete variable domain (other parts from reference TRBV5-6 and TRBJ2-7): DAGVTQSPTHLIKTRGQQVTLRCSPKSGHDTVSWYQQALGQGPQFIFQYYEEEERQRGNFPDRFSGHQFPNYSSELNVNALLLGDSALYLCASSSLAGGPYEQYFGPGTRLTVT.

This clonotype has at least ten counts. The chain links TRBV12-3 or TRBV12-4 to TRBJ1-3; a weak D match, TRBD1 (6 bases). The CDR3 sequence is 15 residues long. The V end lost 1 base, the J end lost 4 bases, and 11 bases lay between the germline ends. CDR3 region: CASSLGRTVGNTIYF. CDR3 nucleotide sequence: TGTGCCAGCAGTTTAGGCCGGACAGTGGGAAACACCATATATTTT.

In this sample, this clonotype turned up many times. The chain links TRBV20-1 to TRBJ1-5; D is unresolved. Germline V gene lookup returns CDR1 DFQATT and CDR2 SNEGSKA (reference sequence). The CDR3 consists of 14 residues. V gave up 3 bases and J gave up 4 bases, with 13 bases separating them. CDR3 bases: TGCAGTGCTAGGTCCCCAAGGCGTAATCAGCCCCAGCATTTT. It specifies CSARSPRRNQPQHF.

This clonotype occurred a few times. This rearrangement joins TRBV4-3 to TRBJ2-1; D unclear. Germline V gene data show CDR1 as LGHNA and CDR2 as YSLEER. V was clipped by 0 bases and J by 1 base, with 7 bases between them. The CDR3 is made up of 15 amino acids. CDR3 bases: TGCGCCAGCAGCCAAGAGGGGTGGTCCTACAATGAGCAGTTCTTC. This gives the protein CASSQEGWSYNEQFF.

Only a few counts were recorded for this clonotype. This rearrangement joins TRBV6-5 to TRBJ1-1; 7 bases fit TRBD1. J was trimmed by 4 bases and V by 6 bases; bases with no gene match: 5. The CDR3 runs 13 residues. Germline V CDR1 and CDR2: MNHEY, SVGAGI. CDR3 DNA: TGTGCCAGCAGGGCCAGGGGGGGCACTGAAGCTTTCTTT. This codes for CASRARGGTEAFF.

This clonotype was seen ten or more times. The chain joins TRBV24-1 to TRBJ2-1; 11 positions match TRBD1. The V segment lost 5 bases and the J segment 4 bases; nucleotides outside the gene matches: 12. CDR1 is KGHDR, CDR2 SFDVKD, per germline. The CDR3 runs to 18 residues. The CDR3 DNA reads TGTGCCACCAGTGGTTGGGACAGGGGGTCGGTTGGGTACAATGAGCAGTTCTTC. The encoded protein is CATSGWDRGSVGYNEQFF.

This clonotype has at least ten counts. The CDR3, as DNA: TGCAGCGGAGGCGGGACTAGCGGGGGGGAGCAGTTCTTC. It yields the protein CSGGGTSGGEQFF. J is TRBJ2-1 and V is TRBV29-1, with 15 nucleotides matching TRBD2. Germline V CDR1 and CDR2: SQVTM, ANQGSEA. The CDR3 contains 13 residues. After removal of 7 bases from V and 10 bases from J, the junction contained 5 bases not matched to a gene.

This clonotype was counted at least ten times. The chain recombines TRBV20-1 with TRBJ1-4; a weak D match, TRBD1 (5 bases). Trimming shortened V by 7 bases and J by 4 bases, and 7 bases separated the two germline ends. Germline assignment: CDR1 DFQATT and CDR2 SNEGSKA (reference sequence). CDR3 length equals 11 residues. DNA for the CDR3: TGCAGTGGACAGTTTAATGAAAAACTGTTTTTT. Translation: CSGQFNEKLFF.